Listed below are T cell receptor beta chains from one sample, sequenced in a study of early T cells in non-severe SARS-CoV-2 infection. In TCRdb, the 5' RACE reads were re-called with MiXCR into one record per CDR3 protein. Of around 82,000 distinct CDR3 sequences listed, roughly 12% are singletons. What was sequenced was whole blood. All receptors come from an adult who was a healthcare worker with PCR-confirmed SARS-CoV-2 infection or an uninfected control (not recorded which). CDR3s include the opening cysteine and the closing phenylalanine or tryptophan. Clone size is stated in some rows and not others, as once, few, many or a class when expanded.

TRBJ2-7 NA TRBV19 CASRFDGETYEQYF
TRBJ2-3 few TRBV13 CASSLGGLAGPDTQYF
TRBJ2-7 NA TRBV4-1 CASSQQGQDLSSYEQYF
TRBJ2-7 many TRBV4-2 CASSQNTGQDYEQYF
TRBJ2-1 few TRBV20-1 CSPLGGNNEQFF
TRBJ2-5 many TRBV28 CASSLFSGGGQETQYF
TRBJ1-6 few TRBV3-1 CASSQEVAAGLSSPLHF
TRBJ2-3 NA TRBV5-1 CASSFDRGQRDTQYF
TRBJ1-1 few TRBV4-1 CASSQDPPAGLNTEAFF
TRBJ2-1 NA TRBV28 CASSRWTSGSSDEQFF
TRBJ2-7 few TRBV10-3 CAISGSYEQYF
TRBJ2-3 few TRBV5-1 CASSLATSSGGRNTQYF
TRBJ1-2 many TRBV29-1 CSVWWKVEEGYTF
TRBJ2-5 many TRBV29-1 CSVEDSGAEETQYF
TRBJ2-1 NA TRBV5-1 CASSPLQGGYNEQFF
TRBJ1-1 NA TRBV30 CAWTGGGYTEAFF
TRBJ2-1 few TRBV10-3 CAISEGDGSGNEQFF
TRBJ2-7 many TRBV28 CASSQMTLTYEQYF
TRBJ2-2 many TRBV19 CASSIRRSNTGELFF
TRBJ2-1 NA TRBV20-1 CSALQTYNEQFF
TRBJ2-6 many TRBV4-1 CASSQERGGQTLSGANVLTF
TRBJ1-1 many TRBV28 CALQPPGGGTEAFF
TRBJ1-5 NA TRBV28 CASSFSRTRVSGNQPQHF
TRBJ2-3 NA TRBV29-1 CSADGTSGRTDTQYF
TRBJ2-7 NA TRBV4-1 CASSQDFSGQVFGSSYEQYF
TRBJ2-7 NA TRBV20-1 CSARGGRTSYEQYF
TRBJ1-1 few TRBV6-6 CASSYVSNTEAFF
TRBJ2-7 many TRBV28 CASSWTSGLEQYF
TRBJ2-1 NA TRBV27 CASSLITGTPVRDEQFF
TRBJ2-2 many TRBV28 CASSAAGVGTGELFF
TRBJ2-2 NA TRBV5-1 CASSLALGDTGELFF
TRBJ2-7 NA TRBV5-1 CASSFDLAGPVEQYF
TRBJ2-5 NA TRBV7-2 CASSREASRQEIQYF
TRBJ1-1 many TRBV5-1 CASRPRQGARTEAFF
TRBJ2-1 few TRBV20-1 CSASSESNEQFF